This passage covers 25 T cell receptor beta chains from one sample sequenced in a study of vaccination and CD4 T cells after COVID-19. No antigens are known for them. The Oncomine TCR Beta short-read assay generated sequence data from the DNA of cultured CD4+ T cells. TCRdb fed the PCR reads into MiXCR, producing one record per CDR3 protein. Counted here are around 3,700 distinct CDR3 sequences, around 24% occurring once; the ten biggest clones make up 25%. Described treatment: approximately nine-day PBMC culture with coronavirus spike peptide pools or control peptides (ViraFEST assay). Before the COVID-19 pandemic (2011-2018), CD4+ T cells were obtained from the unexposed donor. The sequenced sample consisted of CD4+ T cells from blood, cultured in vitro. The receptors were gathered from a human donor in good health.

This clonotype was picked up one time. V and J are TRBV7-9 and TRBJ2-7; 8 positions match TRBD1. The germline V gene has CDR1 SEHNR and CDR2 FQNEAQ (reference sequence). The CDR3 is 15 residues long. Germline trimming cut 5 bases from V and 1 base from J; bases unmatched to any gene: 7. The CDR3 loop is CASSRLGDRSYEQYF. In DNA form, the CDR3 reads TGTGCCAGCAGCCGCCTCGGGGACAGGTCCTACGAGCAGTACTTC. The entire variable domain, with the rest obtained from reference TRBV7-9 and TRBJ2-7, is as follows: DTGVSQNPRHKITKRGQNVTFRCDPISEHNRLYWYRQTLGQGPEFLTYFQNEAQLEKSRLLSDRFSAERPKGSFSTLEIQRTEQGDSAMYLCASSRLGDRSYEQYFGPGTRLTVT.

By share, this clonotype ranks as medium-sized. The J gene is TRBJ2-3, the V gene TRBV20-1; TRBD2 matches 9 bases. Germline lookup yields CDR1 DFQATT and CDR2 SNEGSKA (reference sequence). V lost 0 bases and J lost 5; bases outside the gene matches: 12. This CDR3 region has 17 residues. CDR3 in DNA: TGCAGTGCTAGAGAAAGTAAGCGGGGGGTAACCGGAGATACGCAGTATTTT. Its protein is CSARESKRGVTGDTQYF.

This clonotype was seen a few times. The chain employs TRBV7-9 and TRBJ2-5; D unclear. V dropped 5 bases and J dropped 5 bases, with 9 bases sitting between them. This CDR3 has 12 amino acids. Germline CDR1 reads SEHNR; CDR2 reads FQNEAQ (reference sequence). The CDR3 DNA sequence: TGTGCCAGCAGCCTCCTAGGGGAGACCCAGTACTTC. Translation: CASSLLGETQYF.

The CDR3 reads CASSPGTGGAVGYTF. In DNA form, the CDR3 reads TGTGCCAGCAGCCCCGGGACAGGGGGCGCGGTTGGCTACACCTTC. V gene TRBV7-2 combines with J gene TRBJ1-2; 12 bases are shared with TRBD1. The CDR3 has 15 residues. Germline loops: CDR1 SGHTA, CDR2 FQGNSA. The trim removed 5 bases at V and 7 bases at J, leaving 8 bases unmatched.

This clonotype is a singleton in its sample. The chain uses TRBV11-3 and TRBJ2-1; the match to TRBD1 covers 10 bases. Germline loops: CDR1 SGHNT, CDR2 YENEEA. J gave up 2 bases and V 5 bases, and 3 bases lay outside the gene matches. This CDR3 contains 15 residues. The CDR3 sequence is CASSLDRGPYNEQFF. DNA for the CDR3: TGTGCCAGCAGCCTCGACAGGGGGCCCTACAATGAGCAGTTCTTC.

The chain carries TRBV18 and TRBJ1-6; 7 bases line up with TRBD1. The junction had 4 bases not matched to a gene; V was cut back by 3 bases and J by 5 bases. The germline gives CDR1 KGHSH, CDR2 LQKENI. The CDR3 contains 15 residues. The CDR3 DNA is TGTGCCAGCTCACCGGACAGGAACGATAATTCACCCCTCCACTTT. Translated, it gives CASSPDRNDNSPLHF.

This clonotype is termed medium-sized (0.01 to 0.1%). This sequence joins TRBV29-1 and TRBJ1-2; 7 nucleotides agree with TRBD1. V was pared by 8 bases and J by 1 base, with 10 bases of the junction left unmatched. Germline CDR1 is SQVTM and CDR2 is ANQGSEA. The CDR3 covers 14 residues. The CDR3: CSCLLTGNNYGYTF. The CDR3 region has the DNA TGCAGCTGCCTATTGACAGGGAATAACTATGGCTACACCTTC.

This clonotype has just a few counts. In DNA, the CDR3 is TGTGCCATCAGAGTAGCGGGGACCGCTACGGAGCAGTACTTC. Its translation: CAIRVAGTATEQYF. The V gene is TRBV10-3, the J gene TRBJ2-7, with 8 bases lining up with TRBD2. This CDR3 spans 14 amino acids. The germline V gene has CDR1 ENHRY and CDR2 SYGVKD. V shed 6 bases and J 7 bases; nucleotides not matched to a gene: 11.

V usage is TRBV20-1 and J usage is TRBJ2-6; D is ambiguous. Germline V lookup: CDR1 DFQATT, CDR2 SNEGSKA (reference sequence). V was clipped by 0 bases and J by 2 bases, with 8 bases between them. The CDR3 contains 15 residues. The CDR3 region has the DNA TGCAGTGCTAGAGATACAAGGGCTGGGGCCAACGTCCTGACTTTC. The encoded protein is CSARDTRAGANVLTF.

The rearrangement links TRBV5-1 to TRBJ2-7; D is tentatively TRBD1 or TRBD2 (6 bases each). This CDR3 is 14 amino acids long. Germline V gene lookup returns CDR1 SGHRS and CDR2 YFSETQ. Between the trimmed V and J ends, which lost 0 bases and 3 bases, there was a span of 10 bases. This chain's CDR3 is CASSLGTAGYEQYF. In DNA form, the CDR3 reads TGCGCCAGCAGCTTGGGGACAGCGGGCTACGAGCAGTACTTC.

The V gene is TRBV5-6, the J gene TRBJ2-7, with D unclear. Germline V gene lookup returns CDR1 SGHDT and CDR2 YYEEEE. V shed 5 bases and J shed 1 base, with 16 bases lying between them. This CDR3 is 15 amino acids long. The CDR3: CASSPGRSLSYEQYF. For the CDR3, the DNA is TGTGCCAGCAGTCCCGGCAGGAGCCTTTCCTACGAGCAGTACTTC.

The chain carries TRBV28 and TRBJ1-5; TRBD1 might be the D (5 bases). CDR1 is MDHEN and CDR2 is SYDVKM in the germline V gene. V shed 3 bases and J shed 2 bases, with 11 bases lying between them. This CDR3 region has 15 residues. The CDR3 spells CASSFGQRGNQPQHF. DNA of the CDR3: TGTGCCAGCAGTTTCGGACAAAGGGGCAATCAGCCCCAGCATTTT.

DNA of the CDR3: TGTGCCAGCAACGGGGCTAGCACAGATACGCAGTATTTT. This encodes CASNGASTDTQYF. This chain connects TRBV7-3 to TRBJ2-3, with D possibly being TRBD1 or TRBD2 (5 bases each). Germline lookup yields CDR1 SGHTA and CDR2 FQGTGA. V was shortened by 7 bases and J by 0 bases, with 8 bases between the two germline ends. The CDR3 is 13 amino acids.

The table lists this clonotype with a few counts. V and J are TRBV28 and TRBJ2-2; 7 nucleotides agree with TRBD1. In germline, CDR1 is MDHEN, CDR2 SYDVKM. This CDR3 spans 17 amino acids. V lost 5 bases to trimming and J lost 4 bases; unmatched junction nucleotides: 13. The CDR3 DNA reads TGTGCCAGCAGTACTCGCCTCACAGGGGACATCACCGGGGAGCTGTTTTTT. Protein: CASSTRLTGDITGELFF.

This clonotype is judged large. This chain uses TRBV6-2 or TRBV6-3 with TRBJ1-5; D is perhaps TRBD1 (5 bases). The CDR3 runs to 17 residues. The V gene's germline CDR1 is MNHEY and CDR2 SVGEGT. The ends were cut back, 5 bases at V and 2 bases at J, with 19 bases in the middle. The CDR3 DNA follows: TGTGCCAGCAGTCGACCCACCAGGGCCGCGGGCAATCAGCCCCAGCATTTT. Protein: CASSRPTRAAGNQPQHF.

V and J are TRBV19 and TRBJ1-1; 7 nucleotides align to TRBD1. Germline V lookup: CDR1 LNHDA, CDR2 SQIVND (reference sequence). This CDR3 region has 13 residues. V shed 10 bases and J 3 bases; nucleotides not matched to a gene: 8. CDR3: CATRQGGDTEAFF. CDR3 nucleotide sequence: TGTGCCACCCGACAGGGAGGGGACACTGAAGCTTTCTTT.

The chain recombines TRBV5-1 with TRBJ2-7; the match to TRBD2 covers 13 bases. Germline V CDR1 and CDR2: SGHRS, YFSETQ. Germline trimming cut 1 base from V and 6 bases from J; bases unmatched to any gene: 7. The CDR3 loop spans 16 amino acids. The CDR3 bases are TGCGCCAGCAGCTTGCGGACTAGCGGGAGATCGGGCGAGCAGTACTTC. It yields the protein CASSLRTSGRSGEQYF. The variable domain in full, with the rest retrieved from reference TRBV5-1 and TRBJ2-7, is KAGVTQTPRYLIKTRGQQVTLSCSPISGHRSVSWYQQTPGQGLQFLFEYFSETQRNKGNFPGRFSGRQFSNSRSEMNVSTLELGDSALYLCASSLRTSGRSGEQYFGPGTRLTVT.

This clonotype appeared a few times. The gene calls are TRBV27 and TRBJ2-3, with D possibly being TRBD1 (6 bases). CDR1 MNHEY and CDR2 SMNVEV come from the germline V gene (reference sequence). The CDR3 runs 14 residues. Trimming pared 2 bases from V and 6 bases from J, leaving 12 bases between. The DNA for the CDR3 is TGTGCCAGCAGTTTAGACAGGCTCTCCGATACGCAGTATTTT. The encoded protein is CASSLDRLSDTQYF.

V usage is TRBV5-1 and J usage is TRBJ2-5; D is possibly TRBD1 (5 bases). V lost 0 bases and J 5 bases, leaving 8 bases between the germline ends. CDR3 length equals 13 residues. Germline V CDR1 and CDR2: SGHRS, YFSETQ. In DNA, the CDR3 is TGCGCCAGCAGCTTGGGTTACAGGGAGACCCAGTACTTC. Amino acids: CASSLGYRETQYF.

The sample holds a few counts of this clonotype. The V and J genes are TRBV11-2 and TRBJ2-5; 7 positions match TRBD1. The length of the CDR3 is 13 residues. V lost 4 bases, J lost 2 bases, and 1 base stayed unmatched. Germline V gives CDR1 SGHAT, CDR2 FQNNGV. CDR3 nucleotide sequence: TGTGCCAGCAGCTCGGACAGGCAAGAGACCCAGTACTTC. Its translation: CASSSDRQETQYF.

V usage is TRBV28 and J usage is TRBJ2-6, with 9 bases matching TRBD1. The trim removed 6 bases at V and 4 bases at J, leaving 10 bases unmatched. CDR1 MDHEN and CDR2 SYDVKM come from the germline V gene. The CDR3 contains 17 residues. DNA for the CDR3: TGTGCCAGCAGGGGGGACAGGGTTTTCTCCGGGGCCAACGTCCTGACTTTC. This sequence encodes CASRGDRVFSGANVLTF.

This clonotype has a handful of counts. This chain links TRBV6-1 with TRBJ2-2, with D hard to call. The CDR3 contains 15 residues. The ends were cut back, 8 bases at V and 2 bases at J, with 15 bases in the middle. From germline, CDR1 is MNHNS and CDR2 SASEGT. The CDR3 DNA reads TGTGCCAGCTCTTCCTCAACAGATAACACCGGGGAGCTGTTTTTT. This encodes CASSSSTDNTGELFF.

This clonotype is medium-sized within its sample. The chain is built from TRBV19 and TRBJ1-5, with D perhaps TRBD1 (5 bases). V was clipped by 7 bases and J by 2 bases, with 12 bases between them. The CDR3 runs 14 residues. Germline CDR1 is LNHDA and CDR2 is SQIVND (reference sequence). CDR3 region: CASNPGQGNQPQHF. The CDR3 coding sequence is TGTGCCAGTAACCCGGGGCAGGGCAATCAGCCCCAGCATTTT. Looking up the rest from reference TRBV19 and TRBJ1-5 gives the full variable domain: DGGITQSPKYLFRKEGQNVTLSCEQNLNHDAMYWYRQDPGQGLRLIYYSQIVNDFQKGDIAEGYSVSREKKESFPLTVTSAQKNPTAFYLCASNPGQGNQPQHFGDGTRLSIL.

This clonotype showed up just a few times. The chain uses TRBV7-8 and TRBJ2-2; no clear D gene. CDR1 and CDR2 (germline): SGHVS, FQNEAQ. CDR3 length: 14 residues. V gave up 4 bases and J gave up 0 bases, with 6 bases separating them. The CDR3 loop is CASSSGTNTGELFF. CDR3 DNA: TGTGCCAGCAGCTCCGGAACGAACACCGGGGAGCTGTTTTTT.

The chain couples TRBV15 to TRBJ2-6, with D perhaps TRBD1 or TRBD2 (5 bases each). Deletions cut 4 bases from V and 3 bases from J, with 19 bases between. The CDR3 length is 18 residues. Per the germline V gene, CDR1 is LNHNV and CDR2 is YYDKDF (reference sequence). CDR3 residues: CATSTRPGPGFGANVLTF. CDR3 nucleotides: TGTGCCACCAGCACAAGACCGGGACCCGGTTTTGGGGCCAACGTCCTGACTTTC.